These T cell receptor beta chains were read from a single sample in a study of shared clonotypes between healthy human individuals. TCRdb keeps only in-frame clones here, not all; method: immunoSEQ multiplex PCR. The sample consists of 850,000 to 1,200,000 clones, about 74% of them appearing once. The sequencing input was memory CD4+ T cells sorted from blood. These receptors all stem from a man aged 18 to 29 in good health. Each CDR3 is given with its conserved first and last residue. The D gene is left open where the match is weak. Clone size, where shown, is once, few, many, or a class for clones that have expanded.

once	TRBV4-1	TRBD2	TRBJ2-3	TGCGCCAGCAGCCATGGGGTCGGCGGGGGGGCAAGAGATACGCAGTATTTT	CASSHGVGGGARDTQYF
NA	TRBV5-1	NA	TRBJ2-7	TGCGCCAGCAGCCCGAGCGGAGCCTCCTACGAGCAGTACTTC	CASSPSGASYEQYF
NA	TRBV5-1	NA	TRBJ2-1	TGCGCCAGCAGCCTAACAGCGCCGGGGCCTAAGGGTGAGCAGTTCTTC	CASSLTAPGPKGEQFF
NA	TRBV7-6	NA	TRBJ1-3	TGTGCCAGCAGCACTGGGGGGGGTGCTAACTCTGGAAACACCATATATTTT	CASSTGGGANSGNTIYF
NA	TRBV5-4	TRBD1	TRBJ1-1	TGTGCCAGCAGCTTGGCCCAGGACAGGGCCACTGAAGCTTTCTTT	CASSLAQDRATEAFF
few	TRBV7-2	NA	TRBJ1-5	TGTGCCAGCAGCTCCGCGGCAGGGGTCAATCAGCCCCAGCATTTT	CASSSAAGVNQPQHF
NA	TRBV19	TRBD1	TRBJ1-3	TGTGCCAGTAGTACGACAGGGGGTGGTGGAAACACCATATATTTT	CASSTTGGGGNTIYF
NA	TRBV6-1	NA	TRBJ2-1	TGTGCCAGCAGTGAAGCTCGGGGGAAGCCCTACAATGAGCAGTTCTTC	CASSEARGKPYNEQFF
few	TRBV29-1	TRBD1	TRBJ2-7	TGCAGCGCAGGGACAGGGCCCTACGAGCAGTACTTC	CSAGTGPYEQYF
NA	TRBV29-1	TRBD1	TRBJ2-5	TGCAGCGTTGAGGGACAGGGGAAAGAGACCCAGTACTTC	CSVEGQGKETQYF
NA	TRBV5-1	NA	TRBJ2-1	TGCGCCAGCAGCTTGGTGGCAGGGGTGTCCTACAATGAGCAGTTCTTC	CASSLVAGVSYNEQFF
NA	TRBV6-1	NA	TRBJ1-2	TGTGCCAGCAGTGAAAAAGGATTGGGGGGCGGCTACACCTTC	CASSEKGLGGGYTF
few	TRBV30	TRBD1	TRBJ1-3	TGTGCCTGGAGCTACATGACAGGGCGCTCTGGAAACACCATATATTTT	CAWSYMTGRSGNTIYF
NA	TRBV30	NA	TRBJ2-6	TGTGCCTGGACCGTCGACAGGACTAGCTCTGGGGCCAACGTCCTGACTTTC	CAWTVDRTSSGANVLTF
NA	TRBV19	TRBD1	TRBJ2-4	TGTGCCAGTAGTATCCGGACAGGGGGCGGAGAACACATTCAGTACTTC	CASSIRTGGGEHIQYF
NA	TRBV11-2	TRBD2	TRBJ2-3	TGTGCCAGCAGCTCCGTAGCGGGAGGGACCACAGATACGCAGTATTTT	CASSSVAGGTTDTQYF
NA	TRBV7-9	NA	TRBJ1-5	TGTGCCAGCAGCTGGGGGGATCAGCCCCAGCATTTT	CASSWGDQPQHF
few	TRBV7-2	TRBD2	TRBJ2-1	TGTGCCAGCAGCCGTCCTCAGAGCGGGGGGGACAATGAGCAGTTCTTC	CASSRPQSGGDNEQFF
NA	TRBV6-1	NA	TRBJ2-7	TGTGCCAGCAGTGAAGTTACCGAGCAGTACTTC	CASSEVTEQYF
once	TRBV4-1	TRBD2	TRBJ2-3	TGCGCCAGCAGCCAAGATCGGGCGGGGGGAGTCACAGATACGCAGTATTTT	CASSQDRAGGVTDTQYF
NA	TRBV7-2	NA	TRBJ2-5	TGTGCCAGCAGCTCGTCAGGTTGGGCAGACCCTTCCAGGGAGACCCAGTACTTC	CASSSSGWADPSRETQYF
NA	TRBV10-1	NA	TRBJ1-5	TGCGCCAGCAGTGAGGGTTTCAATCAGCCCCAGCATTTT	CASSEGFNQPQHF
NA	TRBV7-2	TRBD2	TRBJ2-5	TGTGCCAGCAGCCGGAAGTCCCGTAGCGGGAGGTCCACCGAGACCCAGTACTTC	CASSRKSRSGRSTETQYF
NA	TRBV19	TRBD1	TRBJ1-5	TGTGCCATCCGACCAGGGGGCTCTCAGCCCCAGCATTTT	CAIRPGGSQPQHF
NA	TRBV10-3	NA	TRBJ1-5	TGTGCCATCAGTCCCGCCGAACCCCCGGGGCCCCAGCATTTT	CAISPAEPPGPQHF
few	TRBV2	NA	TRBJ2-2	TGTGCCAGCAAATGGCAGACCGGGGAGCTGTTTTTT	CASKWQTGELFF
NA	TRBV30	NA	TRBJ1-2	TGTGCCTGGAGCCCCAAGAGTCTACACTATGGCTACACCTTC	CAWSPKSLHYGYTF